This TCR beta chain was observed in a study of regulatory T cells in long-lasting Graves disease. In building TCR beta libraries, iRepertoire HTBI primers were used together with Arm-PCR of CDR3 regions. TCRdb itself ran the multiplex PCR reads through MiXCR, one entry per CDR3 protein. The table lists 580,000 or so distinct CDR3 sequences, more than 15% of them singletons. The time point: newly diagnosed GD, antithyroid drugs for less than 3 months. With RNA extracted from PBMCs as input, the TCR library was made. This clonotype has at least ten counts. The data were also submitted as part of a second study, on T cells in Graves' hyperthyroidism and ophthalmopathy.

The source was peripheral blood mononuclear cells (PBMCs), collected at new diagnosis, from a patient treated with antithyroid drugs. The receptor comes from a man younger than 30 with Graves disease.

The CDR3 protein is CSAVGVQGNNQPQHF. The CDR3 DNA sequence: TGCAGTGCTGTAGGAGTCCAGGGAAACAATCAGCCCCAGCATTTT. The chain employs TRBV20-1 and TRBJ1-5, with a possible D match to TRBD1 (5 bases). CDR1 is DFQATT, CDR2 SNEGSKA, per germline (reference sequence). This CDR3 has 15 residues. Deletions cut 5 bases from V and 3 bases from J, with 17 bases between.